This T cell receptor (beta chain) was identified in a study of blood T cell repertoires in COVID-19. Looking at the study overall: There were acute and convalescent COVID-19 samples, and they came from the United States, Italy and Spain. PBMCs, B-cell-depleted T cells, or T cells provided the cDNA or gDNA that made up the material.

Method: immunoSEQ multiplex PCR; TCRdb's copy keeps in-frame clones and lacks some. The data show 170,000 or so clones, around 87% seen once. The CDR3 consists of 15 residues. V lost 2 bases to trimming and J lost 6 bases; unmatched junction nucleotides: 4. Per germline, CDR1 MDHEN and CDR2 SYDVKM. Sequenced: peripheral blood. The chain has TRBV28 and TRBJ1-6, with 7 nucleotides matching TRBD1. The receptor comes from a man in his forties or fifties with active or convalescent COVID-19. CDR3 in amino acids: CASSLEGARNSPLHF. CDR3 sequence (DNA): TGTGCCAGCAGTTTAGAGGGGGCGCGTAATTCACCCCTCCACTTT. The variable domain in full, with the rest retrieved from reference TRBV28 and TRBJ1-6, is DVKVTQSSRYLVKRTGEKVFLECVQDMDHENMFWYRQDPGLGLRLIYFSYDVKMKEKGDIPEGYSVSREKKERFSLILESASTNQTSMYLCASSLEGARNSPLHFGNGTRLTVT.